This T cell receptor (beta chain) was profiled in a study of cytomegalovirus exposure and HLA in healthy donors. CDR1 and CDR2 from the germline V gene are SNHLY and FYNNEI. V shed 3 bases and J 3 bases; nucleotides not matched to a gene: 1. CDR3 length: 14 amino acids. Primers for the PCR totalled 60 Vbeta and 13 Jbeta. Sequenced by immunoSEQ multiplex PCR; TCRdb stores in-frame clones only, minus some. The top ten hold roughly 3.5% of the sample, which has approximately 93,000 clones, around three quarters seen once. This clone was seen a handful of times. The receptor's source is a male donor in good health and CMV-seropositive. Sequencing input: PBMCs. The chain is built from TRBV2 and TRBJ2-3; 9 positions match TRBD2. Written as DNA, the CDR3 is TGTGCCAGCAGTGAGGCGGGGGGGACAGATACGCAGTATTTT. It encodes CASSEAGGTDTQYF.